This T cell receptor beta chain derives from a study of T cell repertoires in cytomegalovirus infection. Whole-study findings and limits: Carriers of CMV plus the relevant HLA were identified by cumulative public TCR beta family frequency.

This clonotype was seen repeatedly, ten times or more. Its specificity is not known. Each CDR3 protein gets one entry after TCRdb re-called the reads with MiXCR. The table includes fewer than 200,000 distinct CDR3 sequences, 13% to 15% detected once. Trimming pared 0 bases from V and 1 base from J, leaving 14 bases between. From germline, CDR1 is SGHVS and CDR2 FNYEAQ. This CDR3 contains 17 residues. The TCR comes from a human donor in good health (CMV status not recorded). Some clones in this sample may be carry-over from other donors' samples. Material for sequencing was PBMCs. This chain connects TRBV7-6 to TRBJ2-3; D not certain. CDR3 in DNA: TGTGCCAGCAGCTTAGCCTTACCCCGAGAGGGCACAGATACGCAGTATTTT. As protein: CASSLALPREGTDTQYF.